The present T cell receptor (beta chain) was sequenced within a study of T cells after somatic rescue of genetic block. This table comes from immunoSEQ multiplex PCR, and its TCRdb copy is limited to in-frame clones, with some not included. The table has 85,000 to 100,000 clones, more than 80% seen once. Germline assignment: CDR1 MDHEN and CDR2 SYDVKM. The CDR3 sequence is 15 residues long. V trimming: 6 bases; J trimming: 5 bases; junction bases outside the gene matches: 5. The sample comprised peripheral blood mononuclear cells (PBMCs). The chain links TRBV28 to TRBJ2-2, with TRBD1 identical over 11 bases. The TCR comes from a woman aged 18 to 35. CDR3 loop: CASRPGTGGTGELFF. The DNA of the CDR3 is TGTGCCAGCAGACCCGGGACAGGGGGTACCGGGGAGCTGTTTTTT.